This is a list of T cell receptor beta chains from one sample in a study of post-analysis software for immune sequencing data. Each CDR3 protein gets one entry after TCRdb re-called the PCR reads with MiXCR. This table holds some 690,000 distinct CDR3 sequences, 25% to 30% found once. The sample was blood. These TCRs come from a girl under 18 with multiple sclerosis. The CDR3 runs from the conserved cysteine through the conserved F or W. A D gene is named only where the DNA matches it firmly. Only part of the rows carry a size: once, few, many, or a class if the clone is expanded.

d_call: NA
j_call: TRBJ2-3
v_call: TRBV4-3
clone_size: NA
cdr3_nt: TGCGCCAGCAGCCAACGTTCTAGGAGGGCCACAGATACGCAGTATTTT
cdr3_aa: CASSQRSRRATDTQYF

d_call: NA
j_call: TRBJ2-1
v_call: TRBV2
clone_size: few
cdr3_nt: TGTGCCACCGCAGGTACAGGCTACAATGAGCAGTTCTTC
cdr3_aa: CATAGTGYNEQFF

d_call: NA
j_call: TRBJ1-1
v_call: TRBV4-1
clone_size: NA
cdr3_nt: TGCGCCAGCAGCCACCCGACGGCGAACACTGAAGCTTTCTTT
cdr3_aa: CASSHPTANTEAFF

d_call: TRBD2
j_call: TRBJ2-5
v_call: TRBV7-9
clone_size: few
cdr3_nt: TGTGCCAGCAGCCGGACACTAGCGTTAGAGACCCAGTACTTC
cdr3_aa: CASSRTLALETQYF

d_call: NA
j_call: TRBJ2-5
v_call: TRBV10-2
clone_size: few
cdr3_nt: TGCGCCAGCAGTGGACTGGGCTTAAGTGAGCAGTACTTC
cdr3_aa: CASSGLGLSEQYF

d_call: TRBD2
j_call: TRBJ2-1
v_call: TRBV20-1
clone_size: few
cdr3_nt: TGCAGCAAACCGGCTAGCGGGAGCTATGAGCAGTTCTTC
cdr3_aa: CSKPASGSYEQFF

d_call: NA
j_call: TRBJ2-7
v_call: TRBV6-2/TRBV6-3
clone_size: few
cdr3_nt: TGTGCCAGCAGTTACACTAGATACTACGAGCAGTACTTC
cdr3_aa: CASSYTRYYEQYF

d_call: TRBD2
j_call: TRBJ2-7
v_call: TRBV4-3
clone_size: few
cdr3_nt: TGCGCCAGCAGCCAAGGGACTAGCGGGAGGATGGCCTACGAGCAGTACTTC
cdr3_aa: CASSQGTSGRMAYEQYF

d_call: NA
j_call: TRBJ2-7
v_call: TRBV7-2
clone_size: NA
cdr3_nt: TGTGCCAGCAGCTTTGATTCCCAAGACTACGAGCAGTACTTC
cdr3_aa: CASSFDSQDYEQYF

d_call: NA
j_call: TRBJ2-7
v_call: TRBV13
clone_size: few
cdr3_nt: TGTGCCAGCAGCTTAGGTCCCGGTTCTACCCACGAGCAGTACTTC
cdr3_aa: CASSLGPGSTHEQYF

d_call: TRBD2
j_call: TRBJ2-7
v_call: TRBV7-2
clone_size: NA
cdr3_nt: TGTGCCAGCAGTGTACTAGCGGGAGGGATCTACGAGCAGTACTTC
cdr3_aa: CASSVLAGGIYEQYF

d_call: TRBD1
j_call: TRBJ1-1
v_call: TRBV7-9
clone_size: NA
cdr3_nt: TGTGCCAGCAGCCCCGAGACAGGGTTCACTGAAGCTTTCTTT
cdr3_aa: CASSPETGFTEAFF

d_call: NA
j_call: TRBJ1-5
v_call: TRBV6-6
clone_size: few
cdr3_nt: TGTGCCAGCAGTAAACGACAGGACAATCAGCCCCAGCATTTT
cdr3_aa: CASSKRQDNQPQHF

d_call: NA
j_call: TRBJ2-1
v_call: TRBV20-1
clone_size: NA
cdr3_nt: TGCAGTGCTACGCAGAATGAGCAGTTCTTC
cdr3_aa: CSATQNEQFF

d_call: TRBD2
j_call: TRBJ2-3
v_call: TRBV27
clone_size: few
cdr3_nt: TGTGCCAGCAGTCCGCAACCCCCGGGACTAGCGGGAGATGATACGCAGTATTTT
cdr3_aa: CASSPQPPGLAGDDTQYF

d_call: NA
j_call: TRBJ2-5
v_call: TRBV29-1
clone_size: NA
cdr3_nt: TGCAGCGTTGAAGCTGGGGGCCCACGGCAGTACTTC
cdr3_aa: CSVEAGGPRQYF

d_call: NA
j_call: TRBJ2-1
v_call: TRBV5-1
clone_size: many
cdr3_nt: TGCGCCAGCAGCGTGGAGGCCAGCGCCTACAATGAGCAGTTCTTC
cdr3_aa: CASSVEASAYNEQFF

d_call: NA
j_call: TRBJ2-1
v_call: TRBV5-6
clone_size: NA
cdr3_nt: TGTGCCAGCAGACTTGCCCCACTACCCTACAATGAGCAGTTCTTC
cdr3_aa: CASRLAPLPYNEQFF